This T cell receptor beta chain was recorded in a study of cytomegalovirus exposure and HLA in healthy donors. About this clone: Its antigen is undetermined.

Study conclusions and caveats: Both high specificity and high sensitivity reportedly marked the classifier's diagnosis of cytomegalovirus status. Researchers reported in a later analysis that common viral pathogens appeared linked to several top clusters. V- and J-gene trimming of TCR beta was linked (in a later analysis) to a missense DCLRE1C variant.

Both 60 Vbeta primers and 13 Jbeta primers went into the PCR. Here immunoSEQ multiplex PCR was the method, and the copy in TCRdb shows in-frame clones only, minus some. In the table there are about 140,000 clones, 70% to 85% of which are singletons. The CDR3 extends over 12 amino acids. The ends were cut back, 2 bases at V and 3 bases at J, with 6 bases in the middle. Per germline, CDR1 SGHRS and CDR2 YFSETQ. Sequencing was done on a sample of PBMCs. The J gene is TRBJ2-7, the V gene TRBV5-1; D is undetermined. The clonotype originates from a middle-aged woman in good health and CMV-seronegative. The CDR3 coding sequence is TGCGCCAGCAGCTTAAACATCTACGAGCAGTACTTC. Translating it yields CASSLNIYEQYF.